This T cell receptor beta chain was documented in a study of blood T cell repertoires in COVID-19. The wider study: From the United States, Italy and Spain came samples of acute and convalescent COVID-19. PBMCs, B-cell-depleted T cells, or T cells were the source of the cDNA or gDNA that made up the material.

Original analysis: By means of reference gene primer amplification, nucleated cell counts were estimated. Here immunoSEQ multiplex PCR was the method, and the copy in TCRdb shows in-frame clones only, minus some. V, J and clone size derive from that table, while D and trimming were established from the DNA sequence. The sample yields hundreds of thousands of clones, roughly 89% seen once. The CDR3 is made up of 14 amino acids. After removal of 7 bases from V and 7 bases from J, the junction contained 7 bases not matched to a gene. Germline CDR1 is SNHLY and CDR2 is FYNNEI. The rearrangement joins TRBV2 to TRBJ1-4; TRBD1 aligns across 9 bases. This receptor was identified in a man aged 40-49 years with acute or convalescent COVID-19. Sequenced input: peripheral blood. The CDR3 DNA sequence: TGTGCCAGCACTCTACAGGGGGCGGGTGAAAAACTGTTTTTT. Translation: CASTLQGAGEKLFF. The full variable domain, in which reference TRBV2 and TRBJ1-4 provide the parts outside the CDR3, is EPEVTQTPSHQVTQMGQEVILRCVPISNHLYFYWYRQILGQKVEFLVSFYNNEISEKSEIFDDQFSVERPDGSNFTLKIRSTKLEDSAMYFCASTLQGAGEKLFFGSGTQLSVL.